This record concerns one TCR beta chain sequence. This clonotype has at least ten counts. Its antigen is still unknown. One base away there is no much larger clone; base qualities are not given. The sample originates from a study of T-cell reconstitution after alpha-beta-depleted transplantation in children (dated by TCRdb to between 2015 and 2016). About the full investigation: Using TCR repertoire profiling, the study followed T-cell immune reconstitution in a quantitative way in children after TCRalphabeta/CD19-depleted allogeneic hematopoietic cell transplantation.

The CDR3 has 14 amino acids, counting the end cysteine and phenylalanine. The only DNA kept is the CDR3, 42 bases in frame from the first base. V lost 6 bases and J lost 1 base; the stretch between them is 12 bases long. The method behind the library was PCR. Instrument on record: Illumina HiSeq 2500. To normalize quantification of the TCRbeta repertoire, the TCR libraries were built with molecular barcoding that relied on unique molecular identifiers. TCRdb's own reprocessing of the public reads used fastp at Q25 and MiXCR and kept productive beta chains. Entries that share a CDR3 protein sequence are merged under the most common genes and DNA. The sample has about 360,000 distinct CDR3 sequences on record, 13% of them singletons. The top ten clones comprise around 4.1% of the sample.

The chain couples TRBV12-3 or TRBV12-4 to TRBJ1-1, with a weak D call of TRBD1 (5 bases match). This sequence was found in a human donor who donated a stem cell graft to a child with Fanconi anemia. Sequenced material: PBMCs, taken from the stem cell graft. The DNA is as follows: TGTGCCAGCAGCCACCAGGGAGGGAACACTGAAGCTTTCTTT. It is translated as CASSHQGGNTEAFF.